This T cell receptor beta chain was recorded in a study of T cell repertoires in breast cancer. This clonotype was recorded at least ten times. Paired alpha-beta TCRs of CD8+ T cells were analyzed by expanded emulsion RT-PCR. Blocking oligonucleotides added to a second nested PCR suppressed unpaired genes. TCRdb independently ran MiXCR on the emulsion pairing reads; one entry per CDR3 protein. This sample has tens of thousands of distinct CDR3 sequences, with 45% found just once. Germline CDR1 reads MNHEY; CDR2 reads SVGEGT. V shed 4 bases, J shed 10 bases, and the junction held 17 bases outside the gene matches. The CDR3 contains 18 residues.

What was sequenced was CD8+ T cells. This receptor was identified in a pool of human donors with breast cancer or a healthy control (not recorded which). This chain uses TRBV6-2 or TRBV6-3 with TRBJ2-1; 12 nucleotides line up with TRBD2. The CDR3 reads CASSSLEASGGGLREQFF. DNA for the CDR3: TGTGCCAGCAGTTCCCTAGAAGCTAGCGGGGGGGGTCTAAGGGAGCAGTTCTTC.